This T cell receptor (beta chain) was captured by sequencing in a study of shared clonotypes between healthy human individuals. Study-level results: Blood alone was sampled, and tissue repertoires likely differ.

Clones were read by immunoSEQ multiplex PCR, and TCRdb kept only the in-frame ones, dropping some. This sample has 450,000 to 550,000 clones, with 60% to 85% found just once. V dropped 2 bases and J dropped 7; count of bases not matched to a gene: 10. Looked up from germline, CDR1 is ENHRY and CDR2 is SYGVKD. The CDR3 loop spans 15 amino acids. Recent acute infections and vaccinations were absent in the healthy HIV-negative adult donors. Everyone who donated was a Caucasian adult who lived in Nashville, Tennessee. Researchers drew on about 90 million PBMCs for genomic DNA from unsorted samples. This clone was counted a few times. What it binds is unknown.

Sequencing used PBMCs. The receptor's source is a woman aged 40 to 55 in good health. Some clones in this sample may be carry-over from other donors' samples. J is TRBJ2-7 and V is TRBV10-3, with 8 bases identical to TRBD1. CDR3 coding DNA: TGTGCCATCAGTGAGCCGCGGACAGGGATTAGGGAGCAGTACTTC. Protein product: CAISEPRTGIREQYF.